The 26 T cell receptor beta chains presented below share a single source sample, sequenced in a study of cytomegalovirus exposure and HLA in healthy donors. PCR amplification relied on 60 Vbeta primers (plus 13 Jbeta primers). Clones were sequenced by immunoSEQ multiplex PCR, and TCRdb holds only the in-frame ones, with some missing. The data hold roughly 170,000 clones, with around 80% observed a single time. The sequenced sample was PBMCs. These receptors all stem from a girl aged 2-10 years in good health and CMV-seropositive.

The chain carries TRBV14 and TRBJ2-3, with TRBD1 matching 10 bases. Germline V CDR1 and CDR2: SGHDN, FVKESK. CDR3 size: 16 residues. The V gene end was trimmed by 5 bases and the J gene end by 2 bases; junction bases not matched to a gene: 7. CDR3 coding DNA: TGTGCCAGCAGCGCCCGGACAGGGGGATTCACAGATACGCAGTATTTT. Translating gives CASSARTGGFTDTQYF.

V is TRBV9 and J is TRBJ2-1, with 8 bases fitting TRBD1. The length of the CDR3 is 15 residues. The germline CDR1 and CDR2 sequences are SGDLS and YYNGEE. Trimming cost V 3 bases and J 1 base; bases outside gene matches: 3. The CDR3 loop reads CASSADRGSYNEQFF. CDR3 nucleotide sequence: TGTGCCAGCAGCGCCGACAGGGGATCCTACAATGAGCAGTTCTTC.

The chain is built from TRBV6-1 and TRBJ2-1; possibly TRBD1 for D (6 bases). The CDR3 extends over 15 amino acids. Germline loops: CDR1 MNHNS, CDR2 SASEGT. The V and J ends lost 6 bases and 7 bases respectively, with 19 bases between them. The CDR3 DNA is TGTGCCAGCAGCAAGGGCCTTCGAGGGGGTAATGAGCAGTTCTTC. It yields the protein CASSKGLRGGNEQFF.

The chain combines TRBV11-2 with TRBJ1-2; D is unclear. CDR1 SGHAT and CDR2 FQNNGV come from the germline V gene. The CDR3 length is 15 residues. V was cut by 4 bases and J by 4 bases, with 16 bases left in between. The CDR3 coding sequence is TGTGCCAGCAGCTCCCTCCGTGGGGAGGGCTATGGCTACACCTTC. It translates to CASSSLRGEGYGYTF.

The chain has TRBV28 and TRBJ2-5; 8 bases are a match to TRBD1. V shed 5 bases, J shed 2 bases, and the junction held 7 bases outside the gene matches. This CDR3 has 15 residues. Germline V gene sequence: CDR1 MDHEN, CDR2 SYDVKM. The DNA for the CDR3 is TGTGCCAGCAGTCTCCGACAGGGGCGACAAGAGACCCAGTACTTC. Amino acid sequence: CASSLRQGRQETQYF.

This chain joins TRBV6-5 and TRBJ1-5; D is uncertain. Trimming left V 6 bases short and J 7 bases short, with 13 bases between. CDR1 is MNHEY, CDR2 SVGAGI, per germline. The CDR3 contains 13 residues. The CDR3 coding sequence is TGTGCCAGCAGATCCGCGGCGGGGCAGCCCCAGCATTTT. Amino acid sequence: CASRSAAGQPQHF.

The gene calls are TRBV6-4 and TRBJ2-2; TRBD2 might be the D (6 bases). The CDR3 extends over 17 amino acids. From germline, CDR1 is MRHNA and CDR2 SNTAGT. V was trimmed by 5 bases and J by 6 bases, leaving 22 bases between them. This CDR3 reads CASSKSFSGATSGELFF. The CDR3 DNA follows: TGTGCCAGCAGTAAGAGTTTTTCGGGAGCTACCTCCGGGGAGCTGTTTTTT.

The genes are TRBV6-6 and TRBJ2-1, with TRBD1 matching 8 bases. This CDR3 is 14 amino acids long. Germline loops: CDR1 MNHNY, CDR2 SVGAGI (reference sequence). V was clipped by 2 bases and J by 7 bases; unmatched bases: 4. The CDR3 sequence: CASSYGQGANEQFF. Here the CDR3 DNA reads TGTGCCAGCAGTTACGGGCAGGGGGCTAATGAGCAGTTCTTC.

About this clone itself: Additional DNA sequences in this sample encode the identical CDR3. This rearrangement joins TRBV30 to TRBJ1-3; D gene ambiguous. V lost 1 base to trimming and J lost 0 bases, with 4 bases between them. The germline V gene has CDR1 GTSNPN and CDR2 SVGIG (reference sequence). There are 13 residues in the CDR3. CDR3: CAWSGSSGNTIYF. Here the CDR3 DNA reads TGTGCCTGGAGTGGTAGCTCTGGAAACACCATATATTTT.

This clone was counted a few times. The rearrangement uses TRBV6-6 and TRBJ1-1; D perhaps matches TRBD1 (6 bases). Germline V gene data show CDR1 as MNHNY and CDR2 as SVGAGI (reference sequence). The ends were cut back, 5 bases at V and 1 base at J, with 17 bases in the middle. The CDR3 is 16 amino acids. The CDR3 loop is CASSRGQTITNTEAFF. In nucleotides, the CDR3 is TGTGCCAGCAGTAGAGGACAGACAATAACGAACACTGAAGCTTTCTTT.

The chain uses TRBV29-1 and TRBJ2-5, with TRBD1 identical over 9 bases. The DNA end is more similar to TRBJ2-7, so the J call may be wrong. The CDR3 sequence is 12 residues long. Germline V gene data show CDR1 as SQVTM and CDR2 as ANQGSEA. The DNA for the CDR3 is TGCAGCGTAGGGGACAGGGATCGCGAGCAGTACTTC. This codes for CSVGDRDREQYF.

V gene TRBV9 combines with J gene TRBJ2-4; tentatively, D is TRBD1 (6 bases). V lost 3 bases and J lost 1, with 8 bases in between. The CDR3 is made up of 14 amino acids. Looked up from germline, CDR1 is SGDLS and CDR2 is YYNGEE. This CDR3 reads CASSGQGAKNIQYF. CDR3 DNA sequence: TGTGCCAGCAGCGGCCAGGGGGCCAAAAACATTCAGTACTTC.

The chain has TRBV30 and TRBJ2-2, with 7 bases matching TRBD1. CDR1 is GTSNPN, CDR2 SVGIG, per germline (reference sequence). This CDR3 contains 13 residues. J lost 6 bases, V lost 1 base, and 2 bases had no gene match. The CDR3 reads CAWSAQGAGELFF. CDR3 sequence (DNA): TGTGCCTGGAGTGCCCAGGGGGCCGGGGAGCTGTTTTTT.

This chain connects TRBV7-8 to TRBJ2-1; TRBD2 agrees at 12 bases. The CDR3 length is 17 residues. The V segment lost 5 bases and the J segment 0 bases; nucleotides outside the gene matches: 5. Germline V gene sequence: CDR1 SGHVS, CDR2 FQNEAQ. Written as DNA, the CDR3 is TGTGCCAGCAGCGTGGGACTAGCGGGTTTCTCCTACAATGAGCAGTTCTTC. Translated, it gives CASSVGLAGFSYNEQFF.

CDR3 sequence (DNA): TGTGCCAGCAGTTCCTGGACAGGGGGTAGGAACGAGCAGTACTTC. Its translation: CASSSWTGGRNEQYF. This chain connects TRBV28 to TRBJ2-7; 10 positions match TRBD1. The germline CDR1 and CDR2 sequences are MDHEN and SYDVKM. This CDR3 is 15 amino acids long. With 4 bases clipped from V and 5 bases from J, the junction kept 8 bases outside the gene matches.

The J gene is TRBJ2-5, the V gene TRBV11-3; 7 bases match TRBD1. Near its end, the DNA agrees better with TRBJ2-7, so the J call may be wrong. The CDR3 loop spans 14 amino acids. CDR1 and CDR2 (germline): SGHNT, YENEEA. The CDR3 DNA reads as TGTGCCAGCAGACGACAGGGTGCGTCCTACGAGCAGTACTTC. This codes for CASRRQGASYEQYF.

V gene TRBV15 combines with J gene TRBJ1-4, with D possibly matching TRBD1 (6 bases). The CDR3 loop spans 13 amino acids. CDR1 is LNHNV, CDR2 YYDKDF, per germline (reference sequence). V was pared by 6 bases and J by 4 bases, with 9 bases between. DNA of the CDR3: TGTGCCACCAGGGACAGTGATAATGAAAAACTGTTTTTT. It codes for CATRDSDNEKLFF.

The J gene is TRBJ2-3, the V gene TRBV27; the D gene is possibly TRBD2 (7 bases). There are 17 residues in the CDR3. V was pared by 6 bases and J by 0 bases, with 19 bases between. The germline V gene encodes CDR1 MNHEY and CDR2 SMNVEV (reference sequence). Here the CDR3 reads CASRRAVGGLSTDTQYF. CDR3 DNA: TGTGCCAGCAGACGCGCGGTGGGGGGGCTAAGCACAGATACGCAGTATTTT.

The gene calls are TRBV5-6 and TRBJ2-5; 7 bases match TRBD1. CDR1 is SGHDT, CDR2 YYEEEE, per germline. Trimming took 0 bases from V and 4 from J; bases not matched to a gene: 3. This CDR3 region has 14 residues. The chain's CDR3 is CASSLVWTGETQYF. In DNA, the CDR3 is TGTGCCAGCAGCTTGGTGTGGACAGGAGAGACCCAGTACTTC.

V and J are TRBV5-1 and TRBJ2-1; 9 bases fit TRBD1. Germline CDR1 SGHRS, CDR2 YFSETQ. The V gene end was trimmed by 4 bases and the J gene end by 8 bases; junction bases not matched to a gene: 7. This CDR3 has 14 amino acids. CDR3 region: CASSVGDRAYEQFF. Here the CDR3 DNA reads TGCGCCAGCAGCGTAGGGGACAGGGCCTATGAGCAGTTCTTC.

The V gene is TRBV28, the J gene TRBJ2-5, with TRBD2 matching over 8 bases. The CDR3 contains 13 residues. With V trimmed by 3 bases and J by 6 bases, 3 bases remained unmatched. Germline V lookup: CDR1 MDHEN, CDR2 SYDVKM. The CDR3 nucleotides are TGTGCCAGCAGTTTGGGCGGGAGGAAGACCCAGTACTTC. Protein: CASSLGGRKTQYF.

The rearrangement joins TRBV6-1 to TRBJ2-7, with 10 bases matching TRBD2. There are 14 residues in the CDR3. Germline V gene sequence: CDR1 MNHNS, CDR2 SASEGT. The V and J ends lost 8 bases and 5 bases, in that order; junction bases with no gene match: 9. CDR3 loop: CASARERGGHEQYF. CDR3 bases: TGTGCCAGCGCCAGGGAGCGGGGGGGTCACGAGCAGTACTTC.

This sequence joins TRBV6-6 and TRBJ1-1; D possibly corresponds to TRBD1 (6 bases). Trimming removed 5 bases at V and 1 base at J, with 14 bases between. This CDR3 contains 15 residues. Germline CDR1 is MNHNY and CDR2 is SVGAGI (reference sequence). The CDR3 sequence: CASSGKPGQNTEAFF. The CDR3 DNA is TGTGCCAGCAGTGGAAAGCCGGGACAGAACACTGAAGCTTTCTTT.

The V and J genes are TRBV11-3 and TRBJ2-7; 9 bases are a match to TRBD1. V was pared by 3 bases and J by 7 bases, with 4 bases of the junction left unmatched. The germline V gene has CDR1 SGHNT and CDR2 YENEEA. This CDR3 contains 13 residues. The CDR3 spells CASSFADRGEQYF. Written as DNA, the CDR3 is TGTGCCAGCAGCTTCGCGGACAGGGGTGAGCAGTACTTC.

The V call is TRBV2, the J call TRBJ2-7; 10 bases are a match to TRBD2. The germline gives CDR1 SNHLY, CDR2 FYNNEI. The CDR3 runs to 15 residues. With V trimmed by 9 bases and J by 4 bases, 12 bases remained unmatched. The CDR3 bases are TGTGCCAGGGGGAGCGGGAGGGCCAGTAGGTACGAGCAGTACTTC. It codes for CARGSGRASRYEQYF.

This chain joins TRBV5-1 and TRBJ2-3; TRBD2 matches at 12 bases. This CDR3 is 17 amino acids long. J lost 6 bases, V lost 5 bases, and 13 bases had no gene match. CDR1 and CDR2 from the germline V gene are SGHRS and YFSETQ. In DNA form, the CDR3 reads TGCGCCAGCAGTCCTTTGACTAGCGGGAGTTCGTTGGATACGCAGTATTTT. It is translated as CASSPLTSGSSLDTQYF.